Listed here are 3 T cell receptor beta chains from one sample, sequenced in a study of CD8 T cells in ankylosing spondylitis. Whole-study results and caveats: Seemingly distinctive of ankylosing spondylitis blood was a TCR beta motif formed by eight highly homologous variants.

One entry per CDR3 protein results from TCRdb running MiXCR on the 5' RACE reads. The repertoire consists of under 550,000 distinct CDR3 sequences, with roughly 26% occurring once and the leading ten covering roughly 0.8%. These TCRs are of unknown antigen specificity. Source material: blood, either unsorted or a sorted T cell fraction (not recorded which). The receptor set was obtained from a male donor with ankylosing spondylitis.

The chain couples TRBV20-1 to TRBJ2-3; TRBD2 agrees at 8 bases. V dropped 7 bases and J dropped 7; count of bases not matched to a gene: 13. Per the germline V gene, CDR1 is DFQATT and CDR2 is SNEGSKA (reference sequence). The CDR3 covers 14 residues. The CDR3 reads CSVRKREKLNTQYF. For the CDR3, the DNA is TGCAGTGTCAGAAAGCGGGAGAAGTTAAATACGCAGTATTTT.

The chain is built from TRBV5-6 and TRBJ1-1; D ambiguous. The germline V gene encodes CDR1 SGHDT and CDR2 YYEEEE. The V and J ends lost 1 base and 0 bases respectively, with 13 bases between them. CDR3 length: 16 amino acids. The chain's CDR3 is CASSLIWAGMNTEAFF. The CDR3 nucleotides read TGTGCCAGCAGCTTGATTTGGGCGGGAATGAACACTGAAGCTTTCTTT.

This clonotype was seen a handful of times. CDR3 DNA: TGTGCCAGCAGCGGGGGGGGTGCGATCAATGAGCAGTTCTTC. Protein sequence: CASSGGGAINEQFF. The chain recombines TRBV12-3 or TRBV12-4 with TRBJ2-1, with 8 bases that match TRBD2. V dropped 6 bases and J dropped 6; count of bases not matched to a gene: 7. The CDR3 totals 14 residues.